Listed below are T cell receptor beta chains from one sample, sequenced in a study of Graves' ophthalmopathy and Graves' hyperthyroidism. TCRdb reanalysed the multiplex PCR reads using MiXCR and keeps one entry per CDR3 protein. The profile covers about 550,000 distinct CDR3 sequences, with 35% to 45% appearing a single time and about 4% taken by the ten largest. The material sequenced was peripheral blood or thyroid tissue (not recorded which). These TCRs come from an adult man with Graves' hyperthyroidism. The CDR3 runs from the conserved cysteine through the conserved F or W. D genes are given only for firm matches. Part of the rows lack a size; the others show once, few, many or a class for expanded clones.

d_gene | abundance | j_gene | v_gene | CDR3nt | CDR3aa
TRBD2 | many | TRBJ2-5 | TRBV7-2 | TGTGCCAGCAGCTTAGGCGTTATGCGGGGGGGACAAGAGACCCAGTACTTC | CASSLGVMRGGQETQYF
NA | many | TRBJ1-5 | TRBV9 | TGTGCCAGCAGCTCCCAGGGCACCCGCAATCAGCCCCAGCATTTT | CASSSQGTRNQPQHF
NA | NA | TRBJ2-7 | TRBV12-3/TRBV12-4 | TGTGCTAGTGGTGGCACTGGAGTCCGCGCCTACGAGCAGTACTTC | CASGGTGVRAYEQYF
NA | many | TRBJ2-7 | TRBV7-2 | TGTGCCAGCAGCTTACGGCCACCCTCCTACGAGCAGTACTTC | CASSLRPPSYEQYF
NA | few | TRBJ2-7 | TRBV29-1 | TGCAGCGTTGCCGGGAACCTCGTCTACGAGCAGTACTTC | CSVAGNLVYEQYF
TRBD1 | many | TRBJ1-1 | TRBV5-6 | TGTGCCAGCAGTTACCGGGGACAGACCATGAACACTGAAGCTTTCTTT | CASSYRGQTMNTEAFF
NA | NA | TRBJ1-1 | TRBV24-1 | TGTGCCACCGAGGTTCAGGGGATGAACACTGAAGCTTTCTTT | CATEVQGMNTEAFF
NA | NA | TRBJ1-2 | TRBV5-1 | TGCGCCAGCAGCTTCCAACTGGGGGATACAGCTAACTATGGCTACACCTTC | CASSFQLGDTANYGYTF
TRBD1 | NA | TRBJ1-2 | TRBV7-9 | TGTGCCAGCAGCCCCCCTCGACAGGGACCCTATGGCTACACCTTC | CASSPPRQGPYGYTF
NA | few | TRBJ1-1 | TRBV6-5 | TGTGCCAGCAGTTACTCGAGCGGGGCCCCCCCCGGGACTGAAGCTTTCTTT | CASSYSSGAPPGTEAFF
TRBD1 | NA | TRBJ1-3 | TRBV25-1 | TGTGCCAGCAATTACTCGATAGGGTCGGGCAGGGGGACTGGAAACACCATATATTTT | CASNYSIGSGRGTGNTIYF
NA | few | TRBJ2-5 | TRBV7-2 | TGTGCCAGCAGCTTAGTGGTGGGGGCAAGGGAGACCCAGTACTTC | CASSLVVGARETQYF
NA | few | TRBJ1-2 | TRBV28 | TGTGCCAGCAGTAACGGACGGAACTATGGCTACACCTTC | CASSNGRNYGYTF
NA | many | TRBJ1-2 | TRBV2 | TGTGCCAGCAGTGACGGGTCAGTTCGAGGCTACACCTTC | CASSDGSVRGYTF
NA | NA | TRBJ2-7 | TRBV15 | TGTGCCACCAGCAGAGACGACGTGGGGCGAGAGCAGTACTTC | CATSRDDVGREQYF
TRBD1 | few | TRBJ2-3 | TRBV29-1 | TGCAGCGTGGGACAGGCAGTCGCAGATACGCAGTATTTT | CSVGQAVADTQYF
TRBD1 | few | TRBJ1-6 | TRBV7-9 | TGTGCCAGCAGCCCGGACAGGGCCCGTCGGATGTATAATTCACCCCTCCACTTT | CASSPDRARRMYNSPLHF
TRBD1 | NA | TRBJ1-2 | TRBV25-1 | TGTGCCAGCAGTTTATGGCCCGGACAGGGGTATGGCTACACCTTC | CASSLWPGQGYGYTF
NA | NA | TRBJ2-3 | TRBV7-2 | TGTGCCAGCAGCGCCTTAGATACGCAGTATTTT | CASSALDTQYF
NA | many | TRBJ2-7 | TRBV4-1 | TGCGCCAGCAGCCAAGAGGGACTCCACTCCTACGAGCAGTACTTC | CASSQEGLHSYEQYF
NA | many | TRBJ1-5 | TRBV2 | TGTGCCAGCAGGCGCAGCTTCAATCAGCCCCAGCATTTT | CASRRSFNQPQHF
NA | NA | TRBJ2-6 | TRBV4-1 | TGCGCCAGCAGCCAAGCAGGGGTCTCTGGGGCCAACGTCCTGACTTTC | CASSQAGVSGANVLTF
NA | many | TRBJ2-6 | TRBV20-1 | TGCAGTGCCAAAGGACCGACAGGGGCCAACGTCCTGACTTTC | CSAKGPTGANVLTF
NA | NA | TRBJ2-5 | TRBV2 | TGTGCCAGCTTGGTAGGGGGCCAAGAGACCCAGTACTTC | CASLVGGQETQYF
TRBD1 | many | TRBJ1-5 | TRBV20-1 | TGCAGTGCTAGCAGACGTGGGACAGGTGATCAGCCCCAGCATTTT | CSASRRGTGDQPQHF
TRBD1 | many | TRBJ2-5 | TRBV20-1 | TGCAGTGCTACTGTGACAGGGGTACGGGAGACCCAGTACTTC | CSATVTGVRETQYF
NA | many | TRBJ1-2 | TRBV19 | TGTGCCAGTAGGACAGGAACTAACTATGGCTACACCTTC | CASRTGTNYGYTF
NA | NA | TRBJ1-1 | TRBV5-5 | TGTGCCAGCAGCTGGCCCCTCCAAGGCAGGCGGATCACTGAAGCTTTCTTT | CASSWPLQGRRITEAFF
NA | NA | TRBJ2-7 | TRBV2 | TGTGCCAGCACAGGGAATTATTACGAGCAGTACTTC | CASTGNYYEQYF
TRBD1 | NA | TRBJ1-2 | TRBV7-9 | TGTGCTAGATATGGACAGGGGGGACCCTATGGCTACACCTTC | CARYGQGGPYGYTF
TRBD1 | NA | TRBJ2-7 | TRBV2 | TGTGCCAGCAGCGACAGGGTTGGGATGAGCGGCTACGAGCAGTACTTC | CASSDRVGMSGYEQYF